The following is a T cell receptor beta chain sequence with its context. This sample was taken from a study of cytomegalovirus exposure and HLA in healthy donors. With V trimmed by 5 bases and J by 0 bases, 8 bases remained unmatched. CDR3 length equals 17 residues. CDR1 and CDR2 (germline): SGHDN, FVKESK. The PCR made use of 60 Vbeta and 13 Jbeta primers. Libraries were prepared by immunoSEQ multiplex PCR; TCRdb keeps only in-frame clonotypes and omits some of them. The sample records 150,000 to 200,000 clones, 62% being singletons. The sequenced sample consisted of PBMCs. This chain connects TRBV14 to TRBJ2-1, with TRBD1 matching over 9 bases. This sequence was found in a man in his forties in good health and CMV-seronegative. CDR3 sequence reads: CASSWDRVESSYNEQFF. In DNA, the CDR3 is TGTGCCAGCAGCTGGGACAGGGTGGAGAGCTCCTACAATGAGCAGTTCTTC.